This is a list of T cell receptor beta chains from one sample in a study of response to subunit inactivated influenza vaccine. Each CDR3 protein is one row after TCRdb ran MiXCR on the RT-PCR reads. Of 500,000 to 600,000 distinct CDR3 sequences in the sample, 10% to 15% are singletons; the top ten hold approximately 10%. This material consisted of PBMCs from blood, taken on the day of vaccination. The origin of the receptors is a man aged 50 to 59 who received an inactivated influenza vaccine. The CDR3 runs from the conserved cysteine through the conserved F or W. The order of the fields is J gene, V gene, clone size, D gene, CDR3 DNA, CDR3 protein. A D gene is named only where the DNA matches it firmly. Clone size, where shown, is once, few, many, or a class for clones that have expanded.

>TRBJ2-1|TRBV5-1|NA|TRBD2
TGCGCCAGCAGCCAAACTAGCGGGAACAATGAGCAGTTCTTC
CASSQTSGNNEQFF
>TRBJ2-1|TRBV5-5|few|TRBD2
TGTGCCAGCAGCATAGCGGGGTCCTACAATGAGCAGTTCTTC
CASSIAGSYNEQFF
>TRBJ2-5|TRBV6-1|once|NA
TGTGCCAGCACCCAACCTGGCAGCCAAGAGACCCAGTACTTC
CASTQPGSQETQYF
>TRBJ2-1|TRBV4-1|many|TRBD2
TGCGCCAGCAGCCAAGGATTGGCCGGGGGGTCCCTTGGGCCTTACGAGCAGTTCTTC
CASSQGLAGGSLGPYEQFF
>TRBJ2-7|TRBV12-3/TRBV12-4|NA|NA
TGTGCCAGCAGTCCGGGACGACGCGGCTACGAGCAGTACTTC
CASSPGRRGYEQYF
>TRBJ2-7|TRBV12-3/TRBV12-4|few|TRBD1
TGTGCCAGCAGTCGGGGACAGGGTGGTAAGCAGTACTTC
CASSRGQGGKQYF
>TRBJ2-3|TRBV6-5|few|TRBD2
TGTGCCAGCAGTTACTCGTGGCCTAGCGGGGGGCACACAGATACGCAGTATTTT
CASSYSWPSGGHTDTQYF
>TRBJ2-2|TRBV7-2|many|NA
TGTGCCAGCAGCTACGGACCGAACACCGGGGAGCTGTTTTTT
CASSYGPNTGELFF
>TRBJ1-5|TRBV28|NA|NA
TGTGCCAGCAGTTTACAGCGGGGGTATAGCAATCAGCCCCAGCATTTT
CASSLQRGYSNQPQHF
>TRBJ2-1|TRBV9|NA|NA
TGTGCCAGCAGCGAGGGCTGGGTCAATGAGCAGTTCTTC
CASSEGWVNEQFF
>TRBJ1-5|TRBV10-3|many|TRBD1
TGTGCCATCAGTAGGGACAGGGAACAGCCCCAGCATTTT
CAISRDREQPQHF
>TRBJ2-2|TRBV10-3|NA|NA
TGTGCCATAACTGAGAACACCGGGGAGCTGTTTTTT
CAITENTGELFF
>TRBJ1-2|TRBV12-3/TRBV12-4|few|NA
TGTGCCAGCAGTTTTTCTAGAGGCAACGGCTACACCTTC
CASSFSRGNGYTF
>TRBJ2-4|TRBV24-1|NA|TRBD1
TGTGCCACCAGTGACCTACAGGGGGACAAAAACATTCAGTACTTC
CATSDLQGDKNIQYF
>TRBJ2-2|TRBV6-2/TRBV6-3|NA|NA
TGTGCCAGCAGTTACGCCTGGCCCGGGGAGCTGTTTTTT
CASSYAWPGELFF
>TRBJ2-7|TRBV28|few|NA
TGTGCCAGCAGTTTAGCCCGCATCGAGCAGTACTTC
CASSLARIEQYF
>TRBJ1-6|TRBV5-1|NA|NA
TGCGCCAGCAGCTTGGTGAGCTCCTATAATTCACCCCTCCACTTT
CASSLVSSYNSPLHF
>TRBJ2-2|TRBV20-1|NA|NA
TGCAGTGCTAGGGACGGAAAACAGTTAGACACCGGGGAGCTGTTTTTT
CSARDGKQLDTGELFF
>TRBJ1-1|TRBV12-3/TRBV12-4|NA|NA
TGTGCCAGCACCCTCGCAAGGCGGGTTTGGGGCACTGAAGCTTTCTTT
CASTLARRVWGTEAFF
>TRBJ2-4|TRBV20-1|few|NA
TGCAGTGCTAGAGAATACGTACGAGAGAACATTCAGTACTTC
CSAREYVRENIQYF
>TRBJ2-4|TRBV5-1|NA|NA
TGCGCCAGCAGCTTGGAGGGGTGGGCCAAAAACATTCAGTACTTC
CASSLEGWAKNIQYF
>TRBJ2-7|TRBV7-9|NA|NA
TGTGCCAGCAGCTTTGAGCTTTCCTACGAGCAGTACTTC
CASSFELSYEQYF
>TRBJ1-4|TRBV5-5|many|TRBD1
TGTGCCAGCAGCTGGAGACAGGGGTCTAATGAAAAACTGTTTTTT
CASSWRQGSNEKLFF
>TRBJ2-1|TRBV12-3/TRBV12-4|NA|TRBD2
TGTGCCAGCAGTACCCGGTTGGGACTAGTGTTCCACAATGAGCAGTTCTTC
CASSTRLGLVFHNEQFF
>TRBJ2-1|TRBV3-1|few|TRBD2
TGTGCCAGCAGCCAAGTGACTAGCGGGCGCAATGAGCAGTTCTTC
CASSQVTSGRNEQFF
>TRBJ2-3|TRBV25-1|NA|NA
TGTGCCAGCAGTGAATCTGGGCATCGGGGCACAGATACGCAGTATTTT
CASSESGHRGTDTQYF
>TRBJ2-1|TRBV5-5|NA|TRBD1
TGTGCCAGCAGCTTGGCACCCAGGGGGCATGAGCAGTTCTTC
CASSLAPRGHEQFF
>TRBJ1-1|TRBV5-1|NA|TRBD1
TGCGCCAGCAGCGTTGACAGGGTCGACACTGAAGCTTTCTTT
CASSVDRVDTEAFF
>TRBJ2-7|TRBV5-1|many|NA
TGCGCCAGCAGCTTGGAGGTAGGGGAAAGCGAGCAGTACTTC
CASSLEVGESEQYF
>TRBJ1-5|TRBV12-3/TRBV12-4|few|TRBD1
TGTGCCAGCAGTTGGGACAGCCACAATCAGCCCCAGCATTTT
CASSWDSHNQPQHF
>TRBJ2-5|TRBV29-1|many|TRBD1
TGCAGCGTGGCAGGGGGTGTCCAAGAGACCCAGTACTTC
CSVAGGVQETQYF
>TRBJ2-1|TRBV28|NA|NA
TGTGCCAGCCACGACATGAACTCCTACAATGAGCAGTTCTTC
CASHDMNSYNEQFF
>TRBJ2-2|TRBV6-2/TRBV6-3|few|TRBD2
TGTGCCAGCAGCTCCGGGACTAGCGGGAGAGACGCGAACACCGGGGAGCTGTTTTTT
CASSSGTSGRDANTGELFF
>TRBJ1-6|TRBV5-1|NA|TRBD1
TGCGCCAGCAGCCAGGGGGACAGTGGACTTCTATCACCCCTCCACTTT
CASSQGDSGLLSPLHF
>TRBJ1-1|TRBV24-1|NA|TRBD1
TGTGCCACCAGAGGGGGCGGTTCCACTGAAGCTTTCTTT
CATRGGGSTEAFF
>TRBJ2-7|TRBV27|NA|NA
TGTGCCAGCAGTTTTACAGGGAGTGGGTACGAGCAGTACTTC
CASSFTGSGYEQYF
>TRBJ2-3|TRBV18|few|NA
TGTGCCAGCTCCCGTGGAGCTAGCACAGATACGCAGTATTTT
CASSRGASTDTQYF
>TRBJ2-7|TRBV7-9|NA|TRBD1
TGTGCCAGCAGCGTAAGCAGGGGGCTATACGAGCAGTACTTC
CASSVSRGLYEQYF
>TRBJ2-2|TRBV5-1|many|NA
TGCGCCAGCACCGAGATAACGAACACCGGGGAGCTGTTTTTT
CASTEITNTGELFF
>TRBJ2-5|TRBV20-1|many|NA
TGCAGTGCCCAGAGGGGCCAAGAGACCCAGTACTTC
CSAQRGQETQYF
>TRBJ1-5|TRBV12-3/TRBV12-4|NA|NA
TGTGCCAGCAGGGCCCGAGGTTATAGCAATCAGCCCCAGCATTTT
CASRARGYSNQPQHF
>TRBJ1-1|TRBV5-1|few|NA
TGCGCCAGCAGCCCTGGGTCGAACACTGAAGCTTTCTTT
CASSPGSNTEAFF
>TRBJ2-3|TRBV10-3|many|NA
TGTGCCATCAGTGAGTCCACGAACCCAGATACGCAGTATTTT
CAISESTNPDTQYF
>TRBJ1-2|TRBV12-3/TRBV12-4|few|TRBD1
TGTGCCAGCAGTTTATATTACGGGACAGGTCATGGCTACACCTTC
CASSLYYGTGHGYTF
>TRBJ1-2|TRBV14|NA|TRBD1
TGTGCCAGCAGCCAATGGCCCAAAGGGACAGCGACAACTAACTATGGCTACACCTTC
CASSQWPKGTATTNYGYTF
>TRBJ2-1|TRBV19|few|NA
TGTGCCAGTAGCATCGACAGGGAGGGTGAGCAGTTCTTC
CASSIDREGEQFF
>TRBJ2-1|TRBV7-2|NA|NA
TGTGCCAGCAGCTTAAGTTCGGTGGGATACAATGAGCAGTTCTTC
CASSLSSVGYNEQFF
>TRBJ2-5|TRBV6-1|NA|NA
TGTGCCAGCAGTGAAACTACAGTAAAAGAGACCCAGTACTTC
CASSETTVKETQYF
>TRBJ2-1|TRBV9|few|TRBD2
TGTGCCAGCAGCGTAGAAGCGGGAGCCAATGAGCAGTTCTTC
CASSVEAGANEQFF
>TRBJ2-1|TRBV11-2|NA|NA
TGTGCCAGCAGCTTACGGGGGATCCCTCGTTGGCCGAGTAATGAGCAGTTCTTC
CASSLRGIPRWPSNEQFF
>TRBJ2-3|TRBV20-1|few|TRBD2
TGCAGTGCTACCGGTCGGGCGGGAGTGGCAGATACGCAGTATTTT
CSATGRAGVADTQYF
>TRBJ2-2|TRBV10-3|medium-sized|TRBD1
TGTGCCATCAGACGGGGAAGGGGACAGGCGAACACCGGGGAGCTGTTTTTT
CAIRRGRGQANTGELFF
>TRBJ2-5|TRBV7-8|NA|NA
TGTGCCAGCAGCTTAGCGGGGGGGGGCCGGGAGACCCAGTACTTC
CASSLAGGGRETQYF
>TRBJ2-1|TRBV6-1|few|NA
TGTGCCAGCAGCAGACAGTCGAGCTCCTACAATGAGCAGTTCTTC
CASSRQSSSYNEQFF
>TRBJ1-4|TRBV23-1|NA|NA
TGCGCCAGCAGTCAATCGTGGAGAGGGGAAAAACTGTTTTTT
CASSQSWRGEKLFF
>TRBJ1-4|TRBV29-1|NA|NA
TGCAGCGCGGGCCCCGGGCGGAATGAAAAACTGTTTTTT
CSAGPGRNEKLFF
>TRBJ1-1|TRBV6-1|many|NA
TGTGCCAGCAGCCGGGACGGGAACACTGAAGCTTTCTTT
CASSRDGNTEAFF
>TRBJ2-4|TRBV29-1|NA|TRBD2
TGCAGCGTTGCGGGACTAGCGGAGGTAGCCAAAAACATTCAGTACTTC
CSVAGLAEVAKNIQYF
>TRBJ1-1|TRBV7-2|many|NA
TGTGCCAGCAGCTCGGGTTGGGTTCCCGCTTTCTTT
CASSSGWVPAFF
>TRBJ2-5|TRBV7-2|NA|NA
TGTGCCAGCAGCTTAGCTGTCGGGGGGCTTGAGACCCAGTACTTC
CASSLAVGGLETQYF